This section outlines one T cell receptor beta chain sequence together with its context. Its cognate antigen is unknown. The data stem from a study of cytomegalovirus exposure and HLA in healthy donors. Study-wide background: The same platform was used for the 120 validation repertoires and the 600 to 700 first-cohort repertoires, a later analysis reported.

Germline V gene data show CDR1 as MNHEY and CDR2 as SVGAGI. CDR3 length equals 11 residues. V lost 8 bases, J lost 14 bases, and 16 bases lay in between. The study's findings and limits: Testing in vitro showed a few CMV-associated chains specific for CMV antigens.

This table comes from immunoSEQ multiplex PCR, and its TCRdb copy is limited to in-frame clones, with some not included. The sample includes more than 85,000 clones, about 94% of them seen just once. This TCR came from a woman in her 30s in good health and CMV-seropositive. The chain carries TRBV6-5 and TRBJ2-1; D uncertain. The sample comprised PBMCs. The CDR3 sequence is CASSSRSVKFF. The CDR3 nucleotides are TGTGCCAGCTCGAGCCGCTCCGTCAAGTTCTTC.